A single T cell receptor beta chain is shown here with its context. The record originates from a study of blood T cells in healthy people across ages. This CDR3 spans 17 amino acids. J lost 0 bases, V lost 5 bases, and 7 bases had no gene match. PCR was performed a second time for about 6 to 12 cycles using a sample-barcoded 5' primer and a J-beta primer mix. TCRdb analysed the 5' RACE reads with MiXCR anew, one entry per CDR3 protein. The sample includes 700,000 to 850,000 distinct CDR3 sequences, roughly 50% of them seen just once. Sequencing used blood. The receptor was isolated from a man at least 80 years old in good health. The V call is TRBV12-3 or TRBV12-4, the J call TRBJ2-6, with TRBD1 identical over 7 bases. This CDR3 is CASSTDRYDSGANVLTF. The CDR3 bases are TGTGCCAGCAGTACGGACAGGTACGACTCTGGGGCCAACGTCCTGACTTTC.